One sample yielded the 22 T cell receptor beta chains listed below, sequenced in a study of T-cell memory formation after mild COVID-19. TCRdb reprocessed the 5' RACE reads with MiXCR, giving one entry per CDR3 protein. The data contain a few hundred thousand distinct CDR3 sequences, 7.5% to 10% of them seen just once; the ten biggest clones take up 20% to 25%. Sequencing input: PBMCs or a T cell subset sorted from them (not recorded which). The receptor set was obtained from a man between 18 and 35 years old who had mild COVID-19 (a few samples of this study predate the infection). Cell type and time point are not known.

This clonotype was seen a few times. The chain has TRBV5-1 and TRBJ2-7; TRBD1 or TRBD2 may be the D gene (7 bases each). Germline V gene data show CDR1 as SGHRS and CDR2 as YFSETQ. The CDR3 extends over 14 amino acids. V was cut by 4 bases and J by 3 bases, with 14 bases left in between. CDR3 sequence reads: CASSPGGRVYEQYF. In DNA form, the CDR3 reads TGCGCCAGCAGCCCAGGGGGGAGGGTCTACGAGCAGTACTTC.

The sample holds a few counts of this clonotype. This rearrangement joins TRBV14 to TRBJ2-4; tentative D call: TRBD2 (5 bases). Per germline, CDR1 SGHDN and CDR2 FVKESK. CDR3 length: 15 amino acids. V lost 5 bases to trimming and J lost 2 bases, with 13 bases between them. The CDR3 region has the DNA TGTGCCAGCAGCTCCGGGGTCGGGCCCAAAAACATTCAGTACTTC. Its protein is CASSSGVGPKNIQYF.

The chain joins TRBV4-2 to TRBJ2-5, with TRBD1 matching 7 bases. Germline values: CDR1 LGHNA, CDR2 YNFKEQ. The CDR3 has 16 amino acids. After removal of 0 bases from V and 1 base from J, the junction contained 5 bases not matched to a gene. The CDR3 is CASSQEVDRAQETQYF. The CDR3 DNA follows: TGTGCCAGCAGCCAAGAAGTCGACAGGGCCCAAGAGACCCAGTACTTC.

This clonotype was found a few times. This rearrangement joins TRBV3-1 to TRBJ2-7; D gene unclear. Trimming took 8 bases from V and 2 from J, leaving 7 bases between them. The CDR3 runs 11 residues. Germline CDR1 and CDR2: LGHDT and YNNKEL (reference sequence). CDR3 sequence reads: CASGDPYEQYF. The CDR3 DNA reads as TGTGCCAGCGGGGATCCCTACGAGCAGTACTTC.

This clonotype was recorded at least ten times. The V gene is TRBV7-6, the J gene TRBJ2-3; D not resolved. The V gene lost 4 bases and the J gene lost 4 bases, with 9 bases spanning the gap. Germline values: CDR1 SGHVS, CDR2 FNYEAQ. The CDR3 totals 13 residues. This CDR3 reads CASSYSAADTQYF. Written as DNA, the CDR3 is TGTGCCAGCAGCTACTCAGCCGCAGATACGCAGTATTTT.

This clonotype has a handful of counts. The genes are TRBV6-5 and TRBJ1-1; D not certain. Germline CDR1 MNHEY, CDR2 SVGAGI. The V end lost 0 bases, the J end lost 2 bases, and 7 bases lay between the germline ends. The CDR3 is 14 amino acids. The CDR3 DNA reads as TGTGCCAGCAGTTACTCGGGTAGTAACACTGAAGCTTTCTTT. Protein product: CASSYSGSNTEAFF.

This clonotype was counted a few times. V and J are TRBV6-1 and TRBJ1-6; the D is unclear. CDR3 length: 15 amino acids. Germline V gives CDR1 MNHNS, CDR2 SASEGT. Between the trimmed V and J ends, which lost 0 bases and 5 bases, there was a span of 8 bases. For the CDR3, the DNA is TGTGCCAGCAGTGAAGCCCGCCGAAATAATTCACCCCTCCACTTT. Its translation is CASSEARRNNSPLHF.

This clonotype occurred a few times. V gene TRBV29-1 combines with J gene TRBJ2-3; D is tentatively TRBD1 or TRBD2 (6 bases each). Looked up from germline, CDR1 is SQVTM and CDR2 is ANQGSEA. The CDR3 has 16 amino acids. Deletions cut 3 bases from V and 4 bases from J, with 20 bases between. CDR3 loop: CSVDGKGGGSADTQYF. Here the CDR3 DNA reads TGCAGCGTTGATGGCAAAGGGGGAGGTAGCGCAGATACGCAGTATTTT.

CDR3 sequence (DNA): TGCAGTGCCCCCCAACCGGGACAGGGCAATGAAAAACTGTTTTTT. This sequence encodes CSAPQPGQGNEKLFF. The rearrangement links TRBV20-1 to TRBJ1-4; 9 bases agree with TRBD1. There are 15 residues in the CDR3. The germline V gene encodes CDR1 DFQATT and CDR2 SNEGSKA (reference sequence). V trimming: 6 bases; J trimming: 5 bases; junction bases outside the gene matches: 10.

The chain is built from TRBV20-1 and TRBJ2-5; D gene ambiguous. CDR1 and CDR2 from the germline V gene are DFQATT and SNEGSKA (reference sequence). Trimming removed 1 base at V and 7 bases at J, with 7 bases between. The CDR3 is 11 residues long. CDR3: CSARVPGTQYF. CDR3 nucleotide sequence: TGCAGTGCTAGAGTCCCGGGGACCCAGTACTTC.

This clonotype was observed a handful of times. This chain links TRBV7-9 with TRBJ2-1; D uncertain. The V gene's germline CDR1 is SEHNR and CDR2 FQNEAQ (reference sequence). Trimming took off 8 bases at V and 9 bases at J, with 11 bases between the two ends. The CDR3 sequence is 11 residues long. The CDR3 is CASLILGEQFF. In nucleotides, the CDR3 is TGTGCCAGCCTAATACTCGGTGAGCAGTTCTTC.

The chain joins TRBV10-3 to TRBJ1-2; D gene unclear. Germline CDR1 reads ENHRY; CDR2 reads SYGVKD. The CDR3 is 14 amino acids. Between the trimmed V and J ends, which lost 0 bases and 4 bases, there was a span of 9 bases. CDR3 DNA sequence: TGTGCCATCAGTGAGTCGGAACGTAGCTATGGCTACACCTTC. It encodes CAISESERSYGYTF.

Many counts were recorded for this clonotype. V and J are TRBV12-3 or TRBV12-4 and TRBJ1-1, with D uncertain. V dropped 3 bases and J dropped 7 bases, with 6 bases sitting between them. This CDR3 region has 11 residues. The DNA of the CDR3 is TGTGCCAGCAGTTTGGGTATTGAAGCTTTCTTT. It yields the protein CASSLGIEAFF.

This rearrangement joins TRBV12-3 or TRBV12-4 to TRBJ1-3; possibly TRBD1 for D (5 bases). The CDR3 contains 16 residues. V dropped 4 bases and J dropped 0 bases, with 13 bases sitting between them. The CDR3 nucleotides are TGTGCCAGCAGTTCCAATATACAGGACTCTGGAAACACCATATATTTT. This translates into CASSSNIQDSGNTIYF.

A few counts support this clonotype. The rearrangement joins TRBV11-3 to TRBJ2-1; tentative D call: TRBD1 (6 bases). Germline CDR1 reads SGHNT; CDR2 reads YENEEA. Trimming left V 5 bases short and J 8 bases short, with 13 bases between. The CDR3 extends over 13 amino acids. The CDR3 DNA reads as TGTGCCAGCAGCGCCCAACAGGGCTATGAGCAGTTCTTC. As protein: CASSAQQGYEQFF.

The chain uses TRBV7-3 and TRBJ2-2; 9 bases agree with TRBD2. The CDR3 is 16 amino acids. The germline CDR1 and CDR2 sequences are SGHTA and FQGTGA. Germline trimming cut 3 bases from V and 4 bases from J; bases unmatched to any gene: 6. The CDR3 sequence is CASSFGGGAGTGELFF. The CDR3 nucleotides read TGTGCCAGCAGCTTCGGCGGGGGGGCCGGCACCGGGGAGCTGTTTTTT.

This clonotype was picked up a small number of times. The rearrangement uses TRBV5-1 and TRBJ1-1; a possible D gene is TRBD1 (5 bases). V dropped 3 bases and J dropped 2 bases, with 14 bases sitting between them. Per the germline V gene, CDR1 is SGHRS and CDR2 is YFSETQ. CDR3 size: 15 residues. The DNA for the CDR3 is TGCGCCAGCAGCTCCCGAGGGGCCATTAACACTGAAGCTTTCTTT. Amino acid sequence: CASSSRGAINTEAFF.

V gene TRBV19 combines with J gene TRBJ1-1, with no clear D. The V gene lost 7 bases and the J gene lost 7 bases, with 10 bases spanning the gap. Germline V gene lookup returns CDR1 LNHDA and CDR2 SQIVND (reference sequence). The CDR3 loop spans 11 amino acids. This CDR3 is CASTLDGEAFF. CDR3 nucleotides: TGTGCCAGTACTCTGGACGGTGAAGCTTTCTTT.

This clonotype was observed at least ten times. V gene TRBV6-2 or TRBV6-3 combines with J gene TRBJ2-1, with TRBD1 matching 8 bases. After removal of 6 bases from V and 2 bases from J, the junction contained 12 bases not matched to a gene. This CDR3 is built from 17 residues. Germline lookup yields CDR1 MNHEY and CDR2 SVGEGT. The DNA of the CDR3 is TGTGCCAGCAGCGATAGGACAGGGCTGTTGACCTACAATGAGCAGTTCTTC. It is translated as CASSDRTGLLTYNEQFF.

This chain joins TRBV5-1 and TRBJ1-2; D gene ambiguous. Germline V gene sequence: CDR1 SGHRS, CDR2 YFSETQ. This CDR3 has 11 amino acids. Trimming shortened V by 0 bases and J by 14 bases, and 11 bases separated the two germline ends. CDR3 region: CASSLDGPWTF. The CDR3 DNA is TGCGCCAGCAGCTTGGACGGCCCCTGGACCTTC.

This clonotype was seen many times. The rearrangement links TRBV6-2 or TRBV6-3 to TRBJ1-2; the D gene is possibly TRBD1 (6 bases). Per germline, CDR1 MNHEY and CDR2 SVGEGT. The CDR3 consists of 15 residues. V lost 4 bases and J lost 5, with 17 bases in between. The CDR3 protein is CASSLAGTSSYGYTF. The CDR3 nucleotides are TGTGCCAGCAGTTTGGCCGGGACAAGCTCTTATGGCTACACCTTC.

The chain combines TRBV27 with TRBJ1-5; no clear D gene. The CDR3 extends over 15 amino acids. Deletions cut 4 bases from V and 2 bases from J, with 12 bases between. The germline V gene has CDR1 MNHEY and CDR2 SMNVEV (reference sequence). This CDR3 reads CASSSFVGRNQPQHF. The CDR3, as DNA: TGTGCCAGCAGTTCTTTCGTAGGTCGCAATCAGCCCCAGCATTTT.